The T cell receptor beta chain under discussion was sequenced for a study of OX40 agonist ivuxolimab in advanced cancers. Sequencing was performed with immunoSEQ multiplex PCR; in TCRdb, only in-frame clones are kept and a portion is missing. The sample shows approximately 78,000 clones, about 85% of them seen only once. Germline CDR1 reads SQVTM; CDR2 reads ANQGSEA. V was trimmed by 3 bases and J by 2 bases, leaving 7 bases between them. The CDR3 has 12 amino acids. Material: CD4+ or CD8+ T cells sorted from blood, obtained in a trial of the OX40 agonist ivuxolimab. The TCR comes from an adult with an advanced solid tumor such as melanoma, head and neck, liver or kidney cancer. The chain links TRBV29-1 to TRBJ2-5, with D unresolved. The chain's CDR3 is CSVDRVQETQYF. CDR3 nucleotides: TGCAGCGTTGATAGGGTACAAGAGACCCAGTACTTC.